The 9 T cell receptor beta chains in this list originate from one sample, sequenced in a study of blood T cells in healthy people across ages. PCR was performed a second time for roughly 7 to 11 cycles using a sample-barcoded 5' primer and a J-beta primer mix. One entry per CDR3 protein, called by TCRdb with MiXCR from the 5' RACE reads. The sample has over 1,200,000 distinct CDR3 sequences; almost 60% are singletons. The source material was blood. These receptors were taken from a man aged 18 to 29 in good health.

The rearrangement uses TRBV2 and TRBJ1-1; D is perhaps TRBD1 (5 bases). CDR3 length: 13 amino acids. Trimming cost V 10 bases and J 4 bases, with 16 bases left between them. CDR1 and CDR2 from the germline V gene are SNHLY and FYNNEI. The CDR3 nucleotides are TGTGCCACTCGGGGCAGCTCCAGCACTGAAGCTTTCTTT. Protein product: CATRGSSSTEAFF.

There are a few counts of this clonotype. CDR3 loop: CSVGTSETYEQYF. In nucleotides, the CDR3 is TGCAGCGTTGGGACTAGCGAAACCTACGAGCAGTACTTC. This rearrangement joins TRBV29-1 to TRBJ2-7, with 9 nucleotides matching TRBD2. This CDR3 is 13 amino acids long. Germline loops: CDR1 SQVTM, CDR2 ANQGSEA. V dropped 4 bases and J dropped 2; count of bases not matched to a gene: 3.

The rearrangement joins TRBV2 to TRBJ2-7, with 12 positions matching TRBD2. This CDR3 has 15 amino acids. V shed 5 bases, J shed 6 bases, and the junction held 8 bases outside the gene matches. The germline V gene has CDR1 SNHLY and CDR2 FYNNEI. Written as DNA, the CDR3 is TGTGCCAGCAGTCTCTTCCCGGGACTAGCGGGCGAGCAGTACTTC. It codes for CASSLFPGLAGEQYF.

CDR3 sequence reads: CASGLGDTQYF. For the CDR3, the DNA is TGTGCCAGCGGTCTGGGAGATACGCAGTATTTT. V is TRBV4-2 and J is TRBJ2-3, with D unresolved. Germline assignment: CDR1 LGHNA and CDR2 YNFKEQ. The CDR3 totals 11 residues. Trimming removed 8 bases from V and 5 bases from J, with 8 bases in between.

The rearrangement links TRBV4-1 to TRBJ1-2; the match to TRBD1 covers 7 bases. Germline V lookup: CDR1 MGHRA, CDR2 YSYEKL. This CDR3 comprises 15 residues. J was trimmed by 4 bases and V by 3 bases; bases with no gene match: 8. For the CDR3, the DNA is TGCGCCAGCAGCCACTACTCCCGGGACAGCTATGGCTACACCTTC. It translates to CASSHYSRDSYGYTF.

The V gene is TRBV20-1, the J gene TRBJ2-1; 10 nucleotides match TRBD2. The CDR3 is 17 amino acids. CDR1 is DFQATT, CDR2 SNEGSKA, per germline (reference sequence). Losses at the gene ends were 3 bases for V and 6 bases for J; bases not matched to a gene: 14. Here the CDR3 reads CSASRKPGTSVFNEQFF. The CDR3 nucleotides read TGCAGTGCTAGTCGAAAACCCGGGACTAGCGTTTTCAATGAGCAGTTCTTC.

The chain joins TRBV28 to TRBJ2-3; 12 nucleotides line up with TRBD2. This CDR3 has 16 residues. Germline lookup yields CDR1 MDHEN and CDR2 SYDVKM. J gave up 2 bases and V 3 bases, and 3 bases lay outside the gene matches. This CDR3 reads CASSFRTSGITDTQYF. The CDR3 DNA sequence: TGTGCCAGCAGTTTCCGGACTAGCGGGATCACAGATACGCAGTATTTT.

This chain uses TRBV5-1 with TRBJ2-1; 10 nucleotides line up with TRBD2. The V gene end was trimmed by 2 bases and the J gene end by 4 bases; junction bases not matched to a gene: 3. Germline values: CDR1 SGHRS, CDR2 YFSETQ. The CDR3 consists of 15 residues. The CDR3 is CASSFTSGDYNEQFF. The CDR3 coding sequence is TGCGCCAGCAGCTTCACTAGCGGGGATTACAATGAGCAGTTCTTC.

The gene calls are TRBV10-3 and TRBJ2-7; a possible D gene is TRBD1 (6 bases). The CDR3 sequence is 15 residues long. The V end was cut by 4 bases, the J end by 3 bases, with 16 bases between. Per germline, CDR1 ENHRY and CDR2 SYGVKD. CDR3 nucleotide sequence: TGTGCCATCAGTGCCAGGGGATCATCGAGCTACGAGCAGTACTTC. Translating gives CAISARGSSSYEQYF.